Below, 7 T cell receptor beta chains from the same sample are listed, as sequenced in a study of technical replicates of blood from several donors. The protocol was immunoSEQ multiplex PCR, while the TCRdb copy is restricted to in-frame clones and leaves out a portion. The sample yields under 15,000 clones, approximately 80% seen once. The sequencing sample was made of PBMCs. These receptors all stem from a human donor in good health.

This clone was observed a handful of times. The chain has TRBV6-5 and TRBJ2-2; maybe TRBD1 (5 bases). Trimming took off 0 bases at V and 1 base at J, with 9 bases between the two ends. This CDR3 contains 16 residues. Germline V gene sequence: CDR1 MNHEY, CDR2 SVGAGI. The CDR3 is CASSYSPGLNTGELFF. The CDR3, as DNA: TGTGCCAGCAGTTACTCCCCAGGGTTGAACACCGGGGAGCTGTTTTTT.

The rearrangement links TRBV19 to TRBJ2-7, with TRBD1 identical over 7 bases. The V segment lost 9 bases and the J segment 2 bases; nucleotides outside the gene matches: 7. Germline V gene data show CDR1 as LNHDA and CDR2 as SQIVND (reference sequence). The CDR3 totals 13 residues. The CDR3 DNA sequence: TGTGCCAGCGCAGAGGGACAGACCTACGAGCAGTACTTC. Translating it yields CASAEGQTYEQYF.

The chain employs TRBV18 and TRBJ1-1; D is unclear. Germline assignment: CDR1 KGHSH and CDR2 LQKENI. V was shortened by 6 bases and J by 1 base, with 15 bases between the two germline ends. This CDR3 spans 15 amino acids. CDR3 nucleotides: TGTGCCAGCTCCCCTCTACTTAACCAGAACACTGAAGCTTTCTTT. Its translation is CASSPLLNQNTEAFF.

This clone was seen only a few times. V usage is TRBV5-4 and J usage is TRBJ2-1; the D gene is possibly TRBD2 (5 bases). The length of the CDR3 is 15 residues. The V and J ends lost 6 bases and 5 bases respectively, with 18 bases between them. Germline V gives CDR1 SGHNT, CDR2 YYREEE (reference sequence). CDR3 DNA sequence: TGTGCCAGCACTCAAAAAATGGACTCAAACAATGAGCAGTTCTTC. It is translated as CASTQKMDSNNEQFF.

This clone was found a few times. The V gene is TRBV11-1, the J gene TRBJ2-5, with a weak D call TRBD1 (5 bases). CDR1 and CDR2 (germline): SGHAT, FQDESV (reference sequence). V was pared by 0 bases and J by 5 bases, with 13 bases between. The CDR3 totals 15 residues. CDR3 in amino acids: CASSLARAGLETQYF. In DNA, the CDR3 is TGTGCCAGCAGCTTAGCACGGGCAGGGCTGGAGACCCAGTACTTC.

The chain has TRBV2 and TRBJ1-4; D is unresolved. Germline-derived CDR1 and CDR2 are SNHLY and FYNNEI. The CDR3 spans 12 residues. Trimming left V 3 bases short and J 8 bases short, with 7 bases between. The CDR3 DNA is TGTGCCAGCAGTGACAGTAGCGAAAAACTGTTTTTT. It is translated as CASSDSSEKLFF.

V and J are TRBV6-6 and TRBJ1-1, with a possible D match to TRBD1 (5 bases). This CDR3 comprises 13 residues. The germline CDR1 and CDR2 sequences are MNHNY and SVGAGI (reference sequence). Trimming cost V 2 bases and J 3 bases, with 7 bases left between them. The CDR3 DNA sequence: TGTGCCAGCAGTTACCGGGGGGACACTGAAGCTTTCTTT. Protein: CASSYRGDTEAFF.